Each of the 22 T cell receptor beta chains below was sequenced from the same sample in a study of human T cells and chemical hapten exposure. TCRdb recomputed calls from the 5' RACE reads with MiXCR, one row per CDR3 protein. The table lists 110,000 or so distinct CDR3 sequences, more than 15% of them singletons. Unfractionated whole blood was the source from which total RNA was extracted. These receptor sequences come from a human donor in good health.

This clonotype has a handful of counts. The chain couples TRBV7-9 to TRBJ1-2; TRBD1 matches 8 bases. CDR1 and CDR2 (germline): SEHNR, FQNEAQ (reference sequence). The CDR3 length is 15 residues. Trimming at V came to 5 bases and at J to 6 bases, leaving 11 bases not matched to a gene. The CDR3 DNA follows: TGTGCCAGCAGCCCGAACCCCACAGGGGGGGATGGCTACACCTTC. Protein: CASSPNPTGGDGYTF. Based on the CDR3 plus reference TRBV7-9 and TRBJ1-2, the full variable domain is DTGVSQNPRHKITKRGQNVTFRCDPISEHNRLYWYRQTLGQGPEFLTYFQNEAQLEKSRLLSDRFSAERPKGSFSTLEIQRTEQGDSAMYLCASSPNPTGGDGYTFGSGTRLTVV.

This clonotype turned up a few times. The chain combines TRBV9 with TRBJ2-7; 8 bases align to TRBD2. With V trimmed by 0 bases and J by 0 bases, 2 bases remained unmatched. This CDR3 is 15 amino acids long. The germline V gene has CDR1 SGDLS and CDR2 YYNGEE. The CDR3 sequence is CASSVESGSSYEQYF. CDR3 in DNA: TGTGCCAGCAGCGTAGAAAGCGGGAGCTCCTACGAGCAGTACTTC.

This clonotype was seen a handful of times. The V call is TRBV20-1, the J call TRBJ2-3; D may be TRBD2 (5 bases). Trimming took 5 bases from V and 3 from J, leaving 18 bases between them. From germline, CDR1 is DFQATT and CDR2 SNEGSKA (reference sequence). This CDR3 contains 15 residues. The CDR3 nucleotides read TGCAGTGCTGAAGAGGGTTTCCCAAGAACAGATACGCAGTATTTT. It encodes CSAEEGFPRTDTQYF.

J is TRBJ2-1 and V is TRBV12-3 or TRBV12-4; weak D call: TRBD2 (5 bases). There are 12 residues in the CDR3. V gave up 3 bases and J gave up 9 bases, with 9 bases separating them. CDR3 sequence (DNA): TGTGCCAGCAGTTTTTTTGGGAGTGAGCAGTTCTTC. It is translated as CASSFFGSEQFF.

The chain joins TRBV11-1 to TRBJ2-7; TRBD1 might be the D (7 bases). Germline CDR1 SGHAT, CDR2 FQDESV (reference sequence). V was shortened by 5 bases and J by 3 bases, with 23 bases between the two germline ends. The CDR3 consists of 17 residues. The CDR3 loop is CASSAARAGQTNYEQYF. The CDR3 bases are TGTGCCAGCAGCGCCGCCCGTGCGGGACAGACGAACTACGAGCAGTACTTC.

This clonotype was seen more than once but under ten times. J is TRBJ2-3 and V is TRBV7-2, with a possible D match to TRBD2 (5 bases). The CDR3 extends over 16 amino acids. V was pared by 5 bases and J by 1 base, with 16 bases between. CDR1 is SGHTA, CDR2 FQGNSA, per germline. The CDR3 sequence is CASSPWRAGGTDTQYF. CDR3 DNA sequence: TGTGCCAGCAGCCCCTGGCGGGCCGGGGGCACAGATACGCAGTATTTT.

The rearrangement links TRBV5-1 to TRBJ2-3, with 10 positions matching TRBD2. Looked up from germline, CDR1 is SGHRS and CDR2 is YFSETQ. Trimming cost V 2 bases and J 0 bases; bases outside gene matches: 3. CDR3 length equals 16 residues. CDR3 loop: CASSFETSGSTDTQYF. The CDR3 DNA reads as TGCGCCAGCAGCTTTGAGACTAGCGGGAGCACAGATACGCAGTATTTT. The full variable domain, its missing parts supplied by reference TRBV5-1 and TRBJ2-3, is KAGVTQTPRYLIKTRGQQVTLSCSPISGHRSVSWYQQTPGQGLQFLFEYFSETQRNKGNFPGRFSGRQFSNSRSEMNVSTLELGDSALYLCASSFETSGSTDTQYFGPGTRLTVL.

Only a few counts were recorded for this clonotype. CDR3 sequence: CASSLFAMNTEAFF. The CDR3 DNA reads as TGCGCCAGCAGCTTGTTCGCTATGAACACTGAAGCTTTCTTT. The chain joins TRBV5-1 to TRBJ1-1; D unclear. The CDR3 loop spans 14 amino acids. With 1 base removed from V and 0 bases from J, the gap between germline ends came to 7 bases. Germline V lookup: CDR1 SGHRS, CDR2 YFSETQ.

This clonotype was detected only a few times. This chain joins TRBV19 and TRBJ2-7, with D tentatively TRBD2 (5 bases). CDR3 length: 13 residues. Germline V gene sequence: CDR1 LNHDA, CDR2 SQIVND (reference sequence). Trimming removed 6 bases at V and 3 bases at J, with 12 bases between. In nucleotides, the CDR3 is TGTGCCAGTAGCGGGATTCCCGGCTACGAGCAGTACTTC. Amino acid sequence: CASSGIPGYEQYF.

The genes are TRBV5-1 and TRBJ1-2; no clear D gene. The length of the CDR3 is 13 residues. CDR1 is SGHRS, CDR2 YFSETQ, per germline. Trimming removed 1 base from V and 4 bases from J, with 8 bases in between. CDR3 region: CASSLNSFYGYTF. The CDR3 DNA reads as TGCGCCAGCAGCTTGAACAGCTTCTATGGCTACACCTTC.

The chain uses TRBV27 and TRBJ2-1, with 9 bases matching TRBD2. Germline CDR1 MNHEY, CDR2 SMNVEV (reference sequence). Germline trimming cut 0 bases from V and 6 bases from J; bases unmatched to any gene: 9. The CDR3 sequence is 17 residues long. The CDR3 nucleotides read TGTGCCAGCAGTTTATCCAACGGGTGGCGGGAGGGCAATGAGCAGTTCTTC. This sequence encodes CASSLSNGWREGNEQFF.

The rearrangement joins TRBV5-1 to TRBJ2-1, with 8 nucleotides matching TRBD1. The junction had 9 bases not matched to a gene; V was cut back by 5 bases and J by 2 bases. The CDR3 loop spans 16 amino acids. The germline CDR1 and CDR2 sequences are SGHRS and YFSETQ. The CDR3, as DNA: TGCGCCAGCAGGGCGAAGACAGGGGCACCCTACAATGAGCAGTTCTTC. The encoded protein is CASRAKTGAPYNEQFF.

V gene TRBV9 combines with J gene TRBJ2-5; no reliable D call. V was cut by 0 bases and J by 5 bases, with 11 bases left in between. The CDR3 has 14 amino acids. The V gene's germline CDR1 is SGDLS and CDR2 YYNGEE. This CDR3 reads CASSVGLVMETQYF. The DNA for the CDR3 is TGTGCCAGCAGCGTAGGGTTGGTGATGGAGACCCAGTACTTC. Full variable domain (missing parts from reference TRBV9 and TRBJ2-5): DSGVTQTPKHLITATGQRVTLRCSPRSGDLSVYWYQQSLDQGLQFLIQYYNGEERAKGNILERFSAQQFPDLHSELNLSSLELGDSALYFCASSVGLVMETQYFGPGTRLLVL.

Comments on this clonotype: One end of the junction is discordant with germline, which a read error may explain. V usage is TRBV10-3 and J usage is TRBJ2-4; TRBD2 is a possible D gene (5 bases). There are 16 residues in the CDR3. Germline values: CDR1 ENHRY, CDR2 SYGVKD. CDR3 nucleotide sequence: TGTGCCATCAGTGAGGGAGCGGTTCAAGCCAGAAACATTCAGTACTTC. Protein sequence: CAISEGAVQARNIQYF.

The chain links TRBV24-1 to TRBJ2-1, with 8 bases aligning to TRBD1. Germline V gives CDR1 KGHDR, CDR2 SFDVKD. J gave up 5 bases and V 5 bases, and 10 bases lay outside the gene matches. The CDR3 totals 16 residues. CDR3 bases: TGTGCCACCAGTGTGCTGGGTGCGGGACAGGACAATGAGCAGTTCTTC. It is translated as CATSVLGAGQDNEQFF.

This clonotype has just a few counts. The rearrangement joins TRBV5-1 to TRBJ2-2; D is perhaps TRBD2 (5 bases). The V end was cut by 4 bases, the J end by 1 base, with 8 bases between. The CDR3 covers 14 residues. Germline V gives CDR1 SGHRS, CDR2 YFSETQ. The CDR3 loop is CASSAGLNTGELFF. The CDR3 nucleotides read TGCGCCAGCAGCGCCGGACTGAACACCGGGGAGCTGTTTTTT.

This clonotype was counted at least ten times. This chain uses TRBV5-4 with TRBJ1-1; TRBD1 might be the D (6 bases). Per germline, CDR1 SGHNT and CDR2 YYREEE (reference sequence). The CDR3 has 15 residues. Trimming removed 3 bases at V and 5 bases at J, with 17 bases between. The CDR3 coding sequence is TGTGCCAGCAGCTCCCGTGGGGGGGCGCGTACTGAAGCTTTCTTT. Protein: CASSSRGGARTEAFF.

The chain uses TRBV5-1 and TRBJ1-3, with 8 bases that match TRBD1. V was clipped by 4 bases and J by 2 bases; unmatched bases: 8. Germline CDR1 reads SGHRS; CDR2 reads YFSETQ. The CDR3 runs to 16 residues. The CDR3, as DNA: TGCGCCAGCAGCGGGAACCCAGGGGGCCCTGGAAACACCATATATTTT. This sequence encodes CASSGNPGGPGNTIYF.

This clonotype was seen more than once but under ten times. V gene TRBV6-1 combines with J gene TRBJ2-7; possibly TRBD1 for D (9 bases). Germline loops: CDR1 MNHNS, CDR2 SASEGT. The CDR3 totals 17 residues. The V and J ends lost 4 bases and 4 bases respectively, with 23 bases between them. The CDR3 sequence: CASSGQQRGTGQYEQYF. CDR3 sequence (DNA): TGTGCCAGCAGTGGCCAACAGCGGGGGACAGGGCAATACGAGCAGTACTTC.

This clonotype was seen a few times. The chain uses TRBV6-5 and TRBJ2-1, with 7 nucleotides matching TRBD1. Germline values: CDR1 MNHEY, CDR2 SVGAGI. This CDR3 region has 16 residues. Germline trimming cut 2 bases from V and 0 bases from J; bases unmatched to any gene: 4. The CDR3 is CASSYTGVGSYNEQFF. Written as DNA, the CDR3 is TGTGCCAGCAGTTACACAGGGGTGGGCTCCTACAATGAGCAGTTCTTC.

This clonotype was counted only a few times. The chain combines TRBV30 with TRBJ2-6; D might be TRBD1 (5 bases). V gave up 5 bases and J gave up 4 bases, with 12 bases separating them. CDR1 and CDR2 (germline): GTSNPN, SVGIG (reference sequence). This CDR3 has 14 amino acids. CDR3 sequence (DNA): TGTGCCTGGGGAAGGGGCTCCGGGGCCAACGTCCTGACTTTC. Translated: CAWGRGSGANVLTF.

The CDR3 loop is CASSYSKGAADTQYF. DNA for the CDR3: TGTGCCAGCAGTTACTCGAAGGGAGCCGCAGATACGCAGTATTTT. The chain is built from TRBV6-5 and TRBJ2-3, with D possibly TRBD2 on 5 matching bases. V was trimmed by 0 bases and J by 4 bases, leaving 11 bases between them. This CDR3 comprises 15 residues. The germline gives CDR1 MNHEY, CDR2 SVGAGI.